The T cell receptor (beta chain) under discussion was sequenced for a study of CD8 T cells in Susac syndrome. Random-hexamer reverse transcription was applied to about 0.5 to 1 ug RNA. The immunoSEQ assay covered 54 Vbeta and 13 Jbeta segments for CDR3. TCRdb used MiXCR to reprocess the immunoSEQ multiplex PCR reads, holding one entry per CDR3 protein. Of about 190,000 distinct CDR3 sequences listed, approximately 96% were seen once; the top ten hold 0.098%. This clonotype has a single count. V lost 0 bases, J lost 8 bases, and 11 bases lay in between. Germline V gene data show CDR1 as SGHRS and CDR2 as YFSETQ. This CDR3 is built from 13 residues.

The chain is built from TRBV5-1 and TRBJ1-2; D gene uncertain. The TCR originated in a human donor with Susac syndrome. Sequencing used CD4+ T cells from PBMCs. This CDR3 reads CASSLEGQWGYTF. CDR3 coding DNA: TGCGCCAGCAGCTTGGAAGGGCAGTGGGGCTACACCTTC.